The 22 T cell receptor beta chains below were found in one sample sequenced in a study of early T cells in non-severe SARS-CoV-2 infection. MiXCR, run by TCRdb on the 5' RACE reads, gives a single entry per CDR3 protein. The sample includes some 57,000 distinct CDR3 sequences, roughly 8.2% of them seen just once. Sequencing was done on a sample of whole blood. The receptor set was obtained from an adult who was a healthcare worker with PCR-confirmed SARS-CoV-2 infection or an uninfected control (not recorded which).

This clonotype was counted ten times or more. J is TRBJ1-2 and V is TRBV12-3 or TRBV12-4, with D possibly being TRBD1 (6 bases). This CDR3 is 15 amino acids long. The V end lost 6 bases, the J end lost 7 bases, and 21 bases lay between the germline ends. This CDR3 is CASSRQERALGGYTF. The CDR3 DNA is TGTGCCAGCAGCAGACAGGAAAGGGCCCTAGGTGGCTACACCTTC.

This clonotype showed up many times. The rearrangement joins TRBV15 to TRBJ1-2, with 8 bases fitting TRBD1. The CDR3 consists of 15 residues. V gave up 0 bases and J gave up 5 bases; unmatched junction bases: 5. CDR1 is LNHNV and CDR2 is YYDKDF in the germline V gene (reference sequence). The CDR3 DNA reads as TGTGCCACCAGCAGAGACAGGGGGCGCCGGTATGGCTACACCTTC. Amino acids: CATSRDRGRRYGYTF. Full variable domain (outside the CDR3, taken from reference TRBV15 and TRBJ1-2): DAMVIQNPRYQVTQFGKPVTLSCSQTLNHNVMYWYQQKSSQAPKLLFHYYDKDFNNEADTPDNFQSRRPNTSFCFLDIRSPGLGDTAMYLCATSRDRGRRYGYTFGSGTRLTVV.

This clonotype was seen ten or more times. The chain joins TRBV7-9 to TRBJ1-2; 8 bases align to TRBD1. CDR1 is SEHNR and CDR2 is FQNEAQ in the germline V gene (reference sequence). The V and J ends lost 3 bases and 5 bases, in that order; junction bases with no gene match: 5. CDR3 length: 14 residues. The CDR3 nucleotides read TGTGCCAGCAGCTTGGGACAGGCTCCATATGGCTACACCTTC. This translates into CASSLGQAPYGYTF.

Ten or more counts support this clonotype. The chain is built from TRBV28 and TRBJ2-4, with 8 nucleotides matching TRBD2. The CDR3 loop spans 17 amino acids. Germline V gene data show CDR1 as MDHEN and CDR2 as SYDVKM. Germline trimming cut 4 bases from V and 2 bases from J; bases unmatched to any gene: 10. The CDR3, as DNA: TGTGCCAGCAGTTCTGGCGGGGGGAGTGGGACCAAAAACATTCAGTACTTC. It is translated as CASSSGGGSGTKNIQYF.

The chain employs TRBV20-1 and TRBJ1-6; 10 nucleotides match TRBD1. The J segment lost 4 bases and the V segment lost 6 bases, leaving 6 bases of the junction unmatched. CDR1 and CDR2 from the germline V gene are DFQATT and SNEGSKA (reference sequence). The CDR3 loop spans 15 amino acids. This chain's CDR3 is CSAPRDRGYNSPLHF. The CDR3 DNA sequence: TGCAGTGCCCCCCGGGACAGGGGTTATAATTCACCCCTCCACTTT.

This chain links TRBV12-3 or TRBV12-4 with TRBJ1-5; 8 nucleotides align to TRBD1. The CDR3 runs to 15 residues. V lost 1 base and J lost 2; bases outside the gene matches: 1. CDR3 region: CASSLDRGGNQPQHF. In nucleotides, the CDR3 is TGTGCCAGCAGTTTAGACAGGGGGGGCAATCAGCCCCAGCATTTT.

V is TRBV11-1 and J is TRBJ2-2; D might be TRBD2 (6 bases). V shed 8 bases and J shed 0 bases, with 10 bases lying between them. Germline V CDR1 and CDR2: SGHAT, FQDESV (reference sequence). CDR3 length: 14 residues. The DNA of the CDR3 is TGTGCCAGCCGGGACTCACCGAACACCGGGGAGCTGTTTTTT. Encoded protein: CASRDSPNTGELFF. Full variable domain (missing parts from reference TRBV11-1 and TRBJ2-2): EAEVAQSPRYKITEKSQAVAFWCDPISGHATLYWYRQILGQGPELLVQFQDESVVDDSQLPKDRFSAERLKGVDSTLKIQPAELGDSAMYLCASRDSPNTGELFFGEGSRLTVL.

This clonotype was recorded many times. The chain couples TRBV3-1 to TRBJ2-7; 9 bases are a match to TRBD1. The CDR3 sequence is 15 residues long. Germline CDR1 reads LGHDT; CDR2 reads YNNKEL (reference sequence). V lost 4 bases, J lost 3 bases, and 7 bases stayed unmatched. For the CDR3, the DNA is TGTGCCAGCAGCCGTCGGGACAGGGCCGTCTACGAGCAGTACTTC. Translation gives CASSRRDRAVYEQYF.

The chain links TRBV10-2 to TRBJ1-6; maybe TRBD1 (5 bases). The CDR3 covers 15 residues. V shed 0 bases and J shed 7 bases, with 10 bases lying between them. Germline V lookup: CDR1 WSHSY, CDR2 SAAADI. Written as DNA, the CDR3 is TGCGCCAGCAGTGAGTCGAGAGCAGGGAATTCACCCCTCCACTTT. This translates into CASSESRAGNSPLHF.

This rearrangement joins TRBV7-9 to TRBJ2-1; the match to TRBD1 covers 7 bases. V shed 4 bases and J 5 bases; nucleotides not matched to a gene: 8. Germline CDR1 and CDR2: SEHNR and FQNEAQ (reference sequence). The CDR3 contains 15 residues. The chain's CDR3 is CASSSETGSNNEQFF. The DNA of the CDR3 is TGTGCCAGCAGCTCGGAGACAGGGAGTAACAATGAGCAGTTCTTC.

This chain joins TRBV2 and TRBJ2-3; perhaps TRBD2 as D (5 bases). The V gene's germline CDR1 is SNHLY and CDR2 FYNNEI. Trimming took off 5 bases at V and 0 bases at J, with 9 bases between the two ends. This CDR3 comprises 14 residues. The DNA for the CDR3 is TGTGCCAGCAGTCCTAGCACTAGCACAGATACGCAGTATTTT. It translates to CASSPSTSTDTQYF.

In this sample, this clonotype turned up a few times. Written as DNA, the CDR3 is TGTGCCAGCAGCTTAGGGACTACTCCCACAGATACGCAGTATTTT. This sequence encodes CASSLGTTPTDTQYF. This chain uses TRBV7-2 with TRBJ2-3, with a weak D call TRBD2 (6 bases). Looked up from germline, CDR1 is SGHTA and CDR2 is FQGNSA. The V and J ends lost 1 base and 2 bases respectively, with 10 bases between them. This CDR3 has 15 amino acids.

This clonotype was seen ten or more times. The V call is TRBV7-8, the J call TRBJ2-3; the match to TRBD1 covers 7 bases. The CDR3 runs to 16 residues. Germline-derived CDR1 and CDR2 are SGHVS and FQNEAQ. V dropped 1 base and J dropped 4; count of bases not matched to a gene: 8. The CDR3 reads CASSLVVPRGSDTQYF. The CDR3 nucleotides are TGTGCCAGCAGCTTAGTCGTCCCCAGGGGGTCAGATACGCAGTATTTT.

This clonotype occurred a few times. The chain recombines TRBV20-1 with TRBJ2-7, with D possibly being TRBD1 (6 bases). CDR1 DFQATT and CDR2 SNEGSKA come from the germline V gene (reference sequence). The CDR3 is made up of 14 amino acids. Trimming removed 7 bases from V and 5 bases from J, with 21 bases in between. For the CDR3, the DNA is TGCAGTGGGGTCCAAGGGGGTATTTATGACGAGCAGTACTTC. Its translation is CSGVQGGIYDEQYF.

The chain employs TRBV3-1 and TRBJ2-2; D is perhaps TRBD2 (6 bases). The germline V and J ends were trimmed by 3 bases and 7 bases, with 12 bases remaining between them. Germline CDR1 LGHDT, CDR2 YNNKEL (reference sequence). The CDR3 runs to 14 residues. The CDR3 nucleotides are TGTGCCAGCAGCCACGGGACTCTCGGCGGGGAGCTGTTTTTT. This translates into CASSHGTLGGELFF.

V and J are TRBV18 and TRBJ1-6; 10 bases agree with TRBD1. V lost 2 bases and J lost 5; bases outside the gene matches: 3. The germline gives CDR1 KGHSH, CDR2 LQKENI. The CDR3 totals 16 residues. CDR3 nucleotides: TGTGCCAGCTCACCAGGGACAGGGGCTGATAATTCACCCCTCCACTTT. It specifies CASSPGTGADNSPLHF.

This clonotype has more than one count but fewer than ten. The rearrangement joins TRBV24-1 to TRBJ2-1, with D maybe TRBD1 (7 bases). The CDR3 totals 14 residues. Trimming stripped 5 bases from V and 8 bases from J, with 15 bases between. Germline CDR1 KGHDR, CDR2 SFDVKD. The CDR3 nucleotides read TGTGCCACCAGTGCCCAGGGGGGAATCGATGAGCAGTTCTTC. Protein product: CATSAQGGIDEQFF.

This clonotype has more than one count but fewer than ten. The CDR3 protein is CASSLGTGVQETQYF. The CDR3 DNA is TGTGCCAGCAGTTTAGGGACAGGGGTTCAAGAGACCCAGTACTTC. The chain is built from TRBV28 and TRBJ2-5; 10 bases are shared with TRBD1. CDR1 MDHEN and CDR2 SYDVKM come from the germline V gene. V gave up 2 bases and J gave up 2 bases; unmatched junction bases: 2. The CDR3 covers 15 residues. Based on the CDR3 plus reference TRBV28 and TRBJ2-5, the full variable domain is DVKVTQSSRYLVKRTGEKVFLECVQDMDHENMFWYRQDPGLGLRLIYFSYDVKMKEKGDIPEGYSVSREKKERFSLILESASTNQTSMYLCASSLGTGVQETQYFGPGTRLLVL.

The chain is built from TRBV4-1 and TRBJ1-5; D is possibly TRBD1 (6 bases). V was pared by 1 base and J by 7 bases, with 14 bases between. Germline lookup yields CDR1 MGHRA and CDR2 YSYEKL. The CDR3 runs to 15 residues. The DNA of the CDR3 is TGCGCCAGCAGCCAAGCGGACAGAGAGGCACAGCCCCAGCATTTT. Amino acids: CASSQADREAQPQHF.

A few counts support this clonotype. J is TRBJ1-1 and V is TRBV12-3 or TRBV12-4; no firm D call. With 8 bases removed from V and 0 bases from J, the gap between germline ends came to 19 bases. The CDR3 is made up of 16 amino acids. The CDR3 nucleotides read TGTGCCAGCCGAACCACGATCTACTCCGTGAACACTGAAGCTTTCTTT. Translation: CASRTTIYSVNTEAFF.

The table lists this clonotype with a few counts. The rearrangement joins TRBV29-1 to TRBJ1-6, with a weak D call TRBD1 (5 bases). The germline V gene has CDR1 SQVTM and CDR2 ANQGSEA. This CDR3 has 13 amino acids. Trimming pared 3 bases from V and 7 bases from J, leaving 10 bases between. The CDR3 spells CSVEAGPNSPLHF. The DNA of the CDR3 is TGCAGCGTTGAGGCAGGGCCGAATTCACCCCTCCACTTT.

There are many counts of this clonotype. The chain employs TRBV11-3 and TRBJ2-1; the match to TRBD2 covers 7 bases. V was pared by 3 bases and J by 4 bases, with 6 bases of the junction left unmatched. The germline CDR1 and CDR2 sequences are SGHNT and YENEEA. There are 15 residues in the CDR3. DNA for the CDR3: TGTGCCAGCAGCTTCGGGACTACCAAATACAATGAGCAGTTCTTC. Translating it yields CASSFGTTKYNEQFF.